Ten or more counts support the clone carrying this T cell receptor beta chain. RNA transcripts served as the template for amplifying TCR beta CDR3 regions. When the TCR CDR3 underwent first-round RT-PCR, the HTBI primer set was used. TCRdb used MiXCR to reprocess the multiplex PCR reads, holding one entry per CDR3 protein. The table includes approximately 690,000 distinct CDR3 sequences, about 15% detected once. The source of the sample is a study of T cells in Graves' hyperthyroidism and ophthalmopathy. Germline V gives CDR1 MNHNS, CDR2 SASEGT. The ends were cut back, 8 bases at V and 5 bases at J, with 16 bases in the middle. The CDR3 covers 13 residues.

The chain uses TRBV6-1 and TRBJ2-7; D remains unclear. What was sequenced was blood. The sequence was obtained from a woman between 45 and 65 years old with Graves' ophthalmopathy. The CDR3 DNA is TGTGCCAGCCAATCGGCGCGAATCAACGAGCAGTACTTC. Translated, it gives CASQSARINEQYF.